Presented here are 10 T cell receptor beta chains from one specimen sequenced in a study of neurological immune-mediated disorders. Via MiXCR, TCRdb re-called the 5' RACE reads, giving one row per CDR3 protein. The sample yields roughly 100,000 distinct CDR3 sequences, approximately 10% seen once. Time point specified: longitudinal time-point 3. Sequencing was carried out using PBMCs. The receptor set was obtained from a female donor with HTLV-1-associated myelopathy (HAM/TSP).

This clonotype was observed at least ten times. V usage is TRBV11-2 and J usage is TRBJ2-1; 7 bases align to TRBD1. Germline CDR1 is SGHAT and CDR2 is FQNNGV. The CDR3 runs 15 residues. J gave up 10 bases and V 2 bases, and 11 bases lay outside the gene matches. The CDR3 DNA follows: TGTGCCAGCAGCTTATACAGGGGAGCTACTACAGAGCAGTTCTTC. The encoded protein is CASSLYRGATTEQFF.

The chain has TRBV4-1 and TRBJ2-7; 7 bases map to TRBD1. CDR3 length equals 12 residues. V lost 11 bases, J lost 5 bases, and 9 bases stayed unmatched. CDR1 MGHRA and CDR2 YSYEKL come from the germline V gene. The CDR3 protein is CAYSLDRDEQYF. DNA of the CDR3: TGCGCCTACAGCCTCGACAGGGACGAGCAGTACTTC.

The CDR3 protein is CSARQDRGNQPQHF. CDR3 DNA sequence: TGCAGTGCTAGACAGGACAGGGGAAATCAGCCCCAGCATTTT. The chain combines TRBV20-1 with TRBJ1-5; 9 bases line up with TRBD1. The CDR3 consists of 14 residues. With 2 bases clipped from V and 4 bases from J, the junction kept 3 bases outside the gene matches. CDR1 and CDR2 (germline): DFQATT, SNEGSKA (reference sequence).

This clonotype was seen repeatedly, ten times or more. The chain uses TRBV5-1 and TRBJ2-7; D perhaps matches TRBD1 (5 bases). Trimming shortened V by 0 bases and J by 2 bases, and 15 bases separated the two germline ends. This CDR3 is 16 amino acids long. Germline V gene sequence: CDR1 SGHRS, CDR2 YFSETQ. The CDR3 DNA sequence: TGCGCCAGCAGCTTGGAACAATCGGGCAGGGCCTACGAGCAGTACTTC. It encodes CASSLEQSGRAYEQYF.

Points on this clonotype: This may be a read error: a much more frequent sequence differs by one nucleotide. The rearrangement links TRBV25-1 to TRBJ2-6, with a weak D call TRBD2 (6 bases). This CDR3 comprises 15 residues. Germline V gene lookup returns CDR1 MGHDK and CDR2 SYGVNS. Here the CDR3 reads CASSEYGTGVNVLTF. CDR3 sequence (DNA): TGTGCCAGCAGTGAATATGGGACTGGGGTCAACGTCCTGACTTTC.

There are many counts of this clonotype. The gene calls are TRBV20-1 and TRBJ2-1, with TRBD2 matching over 8 bases. This CDR3 spans 18 amino acids. Germline lookup yields CDR1 DFQATT and CDR2 SNEGSKA (reference sequence). The V and J ends lost 3 bases and 2 bases, in that order; junction bases with no gene match: 15. This CDR3 is CSARVRSGGYPTYNEQFF. The CDR3 DNA follows: TGCAGTGCTAGGGTCCGGAGCGGGGGCTACCCGACCTACAATGAGCAGTTCTTC.

This clonotype showed up just a few times. V and J are TRBV9 and TRBJ1-1; D is undetermined. V lost 4 bases, J lost 1 base, and 17 bases lay in between. The CDR3 sequence is 16 residues long. Germline V gene sequence: CDR1 SGDLS, CDR2 YYNGEE. The CDR3 here is CASSLTAGGKNTEAFF. The CDR3 nucleotides are TGTGCCAGCAGCTTGACCGCCGGAGGCAAGAACACTGAAGCTTTCTTT.

This clonotype was counted ten times or more. The chain joins TRBV7-2 to TRBJ2-1; 13 bases match TRBD2. This CDR3 is built from 16 residues. V was pared by 1 base and J by 10 bases, with 7 bases of the junction left unmatched. Germline CDR1 is SGHTA and CDR2 is FQGNSA. The CDR3 loop reads CASSLVTSGGAWEQFF. CDR3 DNA: TGTGCCAGCAGCTTAGTTACTAGCGGGGGGGCCTGGGAGCAGTTCTTC.

A remark on this clonotype: Being one base from a much bigger clone, this may be a read error. The chain links TRBV4-2 to TRBJ2-1; TRBD1 matches at 7 bases. J gave up 8 bases and V 3 bases, and 13 bases lay outside the gene matches. The CDR3 runs to 16 residues. In germline, CDR1 is LGHNA, CDR2 YNFKEQ. The CDR3 loop reads CASSQNPEQGYDEQFF. CDR3 coding DNA: TGTGCCAGCAGCCAGAACCCGGAACAGGGGTACGATGAGCAGTTCTTC.

This clonotype is termed medium-sized. The CDR3 here is CASTDSLNSPLHF. Here the CDR3 DNA reads TGCGCCAGCACGGACAGTCTTAATTCACCCCTCCACTTT. The chain combines TRBV5-1 with TRBJ1-6, with D perhaps matching TRBD1 (6 bases). Germline loops: CDR1 SGHRS, CDR2 YFSETQ. The ends were cut back, 6 bases at V and 6 bases at J, with 10 bases in the middle. The CDR3 is 13 amino acids.